These 12 T cell receptor beta chains originate from one sample sequenced in a study of graft-versus-host responses after intestinal transplantation. Their antigens are not known. TCRdb keeps only in-frame clones here, not all; method: immunoSEQ multiplex PCR. The top ten clones hold 0.35% of a sample with 75,000 to 95,000 clones, roughly 90% of them seen once. The sample in question was unstimulated CD4+ T cells sorted from spleen or lymph node cells, obtained before transplant. These receptors originate from a human donor who was the organ donor for an intestinal transplant.

The chain links TRBV11-2 to TRBJ1-6; the D is unclear. V was shortened by 0 bases and J by 8 bases, with 14 bases between the two germline ends. The CDR3 runs to 16 residues. The V gene's germline CDR1 is SGHAT and CDR2 FQNNGV. The CDR3 coding sequence is TGTGCCAGCAGCTTAGACTGGGCCGTAGATCATTCACCCCTCCACTTT. As protein: CASSLDWAVDHSPLHF.

This chain connects TRBV6-6 to TRBJ1-3; D gene uncertain. Trimming took 4 bases from V and 2 from J, leaving 15 bases between them. CDR1 MNHNY and CDR2 SVGAGI come from the germline V gene (reference sequence). The CDR3 contains 16 residues. For the CDR3, the DNA is TGTGCCAGCAGTTTCGTAAAGAGAATAACTGGAAACACCATATATTTT. Encoded protein: CASSFVKRITGNTIYF.

This chain uses TRBV11-2 with TRBJ2-7; 9 bases agree with TRBD2. CDR1 SGHAT and CDR2 FQNNGV come from the germline V gene. J gave up 3 bases and V 5 bases, and 14 bases lay outside the gene matches. This CDR3 has 17 amino acids. The CDR3 DNA follows: TGTGCCAGCAGCCACCAGCCCACTAGCGGGTCTCTCTACGAGCAGTACTTC. It yields the protein CASSHQPTSGSLYEQYF.

The chain combines TRBV1 with TRBJ2-6; TRBD2 was called by the table and not checked on the DNA. TRBV1 is recorded as a pseudogene. This CDR3 has 21 amino acids. This CDR3 is CTSRPTIPDLPVSTGANVLTF. The CDR3 DNA is TGCACCAGCAGACCAACAATACCTGATCTCCCCGTTAGCACTGGGGCCAACGTCCTGACTTTC.

The CDR3 nucleotides are TGCGCCAGCAGCCAGAGCCCACTAGCGGGGGTGCGGGGAGATACGCAGTATTTT. It is translated as CASSQSPLAGVRGDTQYF. The chain carries TRBV4-1 and TRBJ2-3; TRBD2 agrees at 11 bases. The germline gives CDR1 MGHRA, CDR2 YSYEKL. Trimming at V came to 3 bases and at J to 5 bases, leaving 13 bases not matched to a gene. This CDR3 has 18 residues.

The rearrangement links TRBV19 to TRBJ1-1; 8 nucleotides match TRBD1. This CDR3 contains 14 residues. CDR1 LNHDA and CDR2 SQIVND come from the germline V gene (reference sequence). V dropped 4 bases and J dropped 1; count of bases not matched to a gene: 2. The CDR3 region is CASSKGQENTEAFF. The DNA of the CDR3 is TGTGCCAGTAGTAAGGGACAGGAGAACACTGAAGCTTTCTTT.

The chain employs TRBV4-2 and TRBJ2-3, with 7 bases aligning to TRBD2. The junction had 14 bases not matched to a gene; V was cut back by 2 bases and J by 6 bases. The CDR3 totals 17 residues. CDR1 is LGHNA and CDR2 is YNFKEQ in the germline V gene. The CDR3 reads CASSQRLTSALLDTQYF. CDR3 DNA sequence: TGTGCCAGCAGCCAAAGGCTAACTAGCGCCCTCTTGGATACGCAGTATTTT.

The DNA of the CDR3 is TGTGCCAGCAGTCCGGGGGGCCGGGAGACCCAGTACTTC. Amino acid sequence: CASSPGGRETQYF. The chain employs TRBV2 and TRBJ2-5, with D perhaps matching TRBD2 (7 bases). V was shortened by 5 bases and J by 5 bases, with 12 bases between the two germline ends. The germline V gene has CDR1 SNHLY and CDR2 FYNNEI. The CDR3 runs to 13 residues.

The chain combines TRBV23-1 with TRBJ2-3; D gene ambiguous. TRBV23-1 is flagged as an ORF with uncertain function. The CDR3 runs 15 residues. V lost 3 bases to trimming and J lost 0 bases, with 10 bases between them. In DNA form, the CDR3 reads TGCGCCAGCAGTCAGCCCGGTCCTAGCACAGATACGCAGTATTTT. Protein: CASSQPGPSTDTQYF.

The V and J genes are TRBV18 and TRBJ2-1, with D perhaps TRBD2 (5 bases). The CDR3 has 16 residues. V lost 1 base and J lost 3, with 13 bases in between. Germline CDR1 reads KGHSH; CDR2 reads LQKENI. CDR3 in amino acids: CASSPRLEAVYNEQFF. CDR3 DNA: TGTGCCAGCTCACCACGTCTGGAGGCCGTCTACAATGAGCAGTTCTTC.

The chain couples TRBV6-4 to TRBJ1-3; TRBD1 might be the D (6 bases). Trimming removed 8 bases at V and 0 bases at J, with 14 bases between. Germline loops: CDR1 MRHNA, CDR2 SNTAGT. There are 15 residues in the CDR3. CDR3 in amino acids: CASSYREFSGNTIYF. CDR3 coding DNA: TGTGCCAGCTCCTACAGGGAATTCTCTGGAAACACCATATATTTT.

The CDR3 DNA sequence: TGTGCCAGCATGATAGGGGTGCTACAGAACTATGGCTACACCTTC. Translated, it gives CASMIGVLQNYGYTF. This chain uses TRBV6-5 with TRBJ1-2; D perhaps matches TRBD1 (5 bases). V lost 7 bases to trimming and J lost 2 bases, with 17 bases between them. Germline V gene data show CDR1 as MNHEY and CDR2 as SVGAGI. CDR3 length: 15 residues.